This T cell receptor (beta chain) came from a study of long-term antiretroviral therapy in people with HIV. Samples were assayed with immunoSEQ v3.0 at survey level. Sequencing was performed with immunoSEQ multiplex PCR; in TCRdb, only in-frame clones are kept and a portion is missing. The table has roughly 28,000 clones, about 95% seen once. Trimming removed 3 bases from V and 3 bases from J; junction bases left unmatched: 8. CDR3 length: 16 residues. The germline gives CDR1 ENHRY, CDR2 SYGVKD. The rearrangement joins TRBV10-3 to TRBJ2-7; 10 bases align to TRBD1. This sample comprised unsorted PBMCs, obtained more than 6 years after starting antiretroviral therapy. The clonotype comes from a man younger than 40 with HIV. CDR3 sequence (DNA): TGTGCCATCAGTGACCCGGGACAGGGGAACGACTACGAGCAGTACTTC. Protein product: CAISDPGQGNDYEQYF.